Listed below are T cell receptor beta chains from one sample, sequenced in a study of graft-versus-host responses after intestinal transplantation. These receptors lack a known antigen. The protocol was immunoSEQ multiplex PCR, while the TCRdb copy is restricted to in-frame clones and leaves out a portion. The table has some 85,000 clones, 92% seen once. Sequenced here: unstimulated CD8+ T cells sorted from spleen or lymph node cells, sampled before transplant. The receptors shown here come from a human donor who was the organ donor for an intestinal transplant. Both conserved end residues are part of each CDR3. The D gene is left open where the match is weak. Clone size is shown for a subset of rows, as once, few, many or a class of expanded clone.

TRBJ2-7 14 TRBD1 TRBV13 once CASSARDREVEQYF TGTGCCAGCAGCGCCCGGGACAGGGAGGTTGAGCAGTACTTC
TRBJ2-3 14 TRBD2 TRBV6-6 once CASSEGLETDTQYF TGTGCCAGCAGTGAGGGACTAGAAACAGATACGCAGTATTTT
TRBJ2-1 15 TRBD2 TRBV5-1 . CASSLSRGGYNEQFF TGCGCCAGCAGCTTGAGTCGGGGGGGTTACAATGAGCAGTTCTTC
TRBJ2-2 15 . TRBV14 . CASSPHWLGTGELFF TGTGCCAGCAGCCCACATTGGCTAGGCACCGGGGAGCTGTTTTTT
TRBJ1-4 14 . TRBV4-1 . CASSQVGGNEKLFF TGCGCCAGCAGCCAAGTGGGGGGAAATGAAAAGCTGTTTTTT
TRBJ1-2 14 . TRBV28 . CASSQLEELAGYTF TGTGCCAGCAGTCAGTTGGAGGAATTGGCTGGCTACACCTTC
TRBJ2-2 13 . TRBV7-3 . CASSAGGTGELFF TGTGCCAGCAGCGCCGGAGGAACCGGGGAGCTGTTTTTT
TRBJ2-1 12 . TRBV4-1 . CASSPRGIEQFF TGCGCCAGCAGCCCTAGGGGTATTGAGCAGTTCTTC
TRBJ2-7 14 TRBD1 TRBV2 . CASRRQGHPYEQYF TGTGCCAGCAGAAGACAGGGCCACCCCTACGAGCAGTACTTC
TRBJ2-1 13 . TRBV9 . CASSVGGDNEQFF TGTGCCAGCAGCGTAGGGGGGGACAATGAGCAGTTCTTC
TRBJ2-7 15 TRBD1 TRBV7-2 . CASSLTGGASYEQYF TGTGCCAGCAGCTTGACAGGGGGCGCTTCCTACGAGCAGTACTTC
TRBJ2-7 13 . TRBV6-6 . CASSYRGADEQYF TGTGCCAGCAGTTACCGGGGGGCAGACGAGCAGTACTTC
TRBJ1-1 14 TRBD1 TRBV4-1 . CASSHSGTGMEAFF TGCGCCAGCAGCCATTCCGGGACAGGGATGGAAGCTTTCTTT